The clone carrying this T cell receptor beta chain occurred a few times. The CDR3 sequence is 12 residues long. In germline, CDR1 is SQVTM, CDR2 ANQGSEA. V shed 7 bases and J 5 bases; nucleotides not matched to a gene: 5. TCRdb independently ran MiXCR on the 5' RACE reads; one entry per CDR3 protein. Among some 200,000 distinct CDR3 sequences, roughly 24% were seen once, and the ten largest hold roughly 6.7%. This entry is derived from a study of CD8 T cells in ankylosing spondylitis. The sequencing sample was made of blood, either unsorted or a sorted T cell fraction (not recorded which). The TCR comes from a male donor with ankylosing spondylitis or in good health (not recorded which). The chain combines TRBV29-1 with TRBJ1-1, with TRBD1 identical over 9 bases. The CDR3, as DNA: TGCAGCGGAAACAGGGGGCGGACTGAAGCTTTCTTT. This encodes CSGNRGRTEAFF.